This TCR beta chain is drawn from a study of blood T cell repertoires in COVID-19. Per germline, CDR1 ENHRY and CDR2 SYGVKD. J was trimmed by 1 base and V by 2 bases; bases with no gene match: 6. CDR3 length equals 17 residues. TCRdb keeps only in-frame clones here, not all; method: immunoSEQ multiplex PCR. In the table there are roughly 130,000 clones, almost 85% of which are singletons. The sequenced material came from PBMCs or T cells enriched from blood (not recorded which). V usage is TRBV10-3 and J usage is TRBJ2-5; 11 nucleotides align to TRBD2. The sequence came from a woman aged 45 to 65 with acute COVID-19. CDR3 bases: TGTGCCATCAGTGAGGGTAGGACTAGCGGGTCCCAAGAGACCCAGTACTTC. This codes for CAISEGRTSGSQETQYF.